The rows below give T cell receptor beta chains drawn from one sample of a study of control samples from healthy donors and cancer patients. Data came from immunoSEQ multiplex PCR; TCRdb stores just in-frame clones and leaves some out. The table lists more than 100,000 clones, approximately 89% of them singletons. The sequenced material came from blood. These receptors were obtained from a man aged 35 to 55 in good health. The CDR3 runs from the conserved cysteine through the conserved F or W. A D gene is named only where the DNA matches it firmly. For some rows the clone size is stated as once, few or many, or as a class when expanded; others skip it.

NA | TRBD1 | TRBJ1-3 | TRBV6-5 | TGTGCCGGGAGGGACAGAAACTCTGGAAACACCATATATTTT | CAGRDRNSGNTIYF
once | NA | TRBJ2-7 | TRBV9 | TGTGCCAGCAGCGGGAAACAGGGTACGCTCGAGCAGTACTTC | CASSGKQGTLEQYF
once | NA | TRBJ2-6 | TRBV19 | TGTGCCAGTAGTAAAGGGTTAGGGGCCAACGTCCTGACTTTC | CASSKGLGANVLTF
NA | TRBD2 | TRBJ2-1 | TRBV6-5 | TGTGCCAGCAGCCCAAGCGGGGGCCAGTGGGGTGAGCAGTTCTTC | CASSPSGGQWGEQFF
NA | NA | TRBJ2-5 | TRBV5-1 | TGCGCCAGCAGCTTGGAGTTCAACTGGACCCAGTACTTC | CASSLEFNWTQYF
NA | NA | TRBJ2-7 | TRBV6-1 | TGTGCCAGCAGTGATGGGGGTTATAGCTCCTACGAGCAGTACTTC | CASSDGGYSSYEQYF
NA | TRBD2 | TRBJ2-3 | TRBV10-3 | TGTGCCATCAGTGGGTCTGGACTAGCGGGGGGCACTAGCACAGATACGCAGTATTTT | CAISGSGLAGGTSTDTQYF
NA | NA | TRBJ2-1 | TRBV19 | TGTGCCAGTAGCCCAACTCCTAGCTCCTACAATGAGCAGTTCTTC | CASSPTPSSYNEQFF
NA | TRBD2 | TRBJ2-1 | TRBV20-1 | TGCAGTGCTAGTACTAGCGGGGGGCAACGAATAGGGGAGCAGTTCTTC | CSASTSGGQRIGEQFF
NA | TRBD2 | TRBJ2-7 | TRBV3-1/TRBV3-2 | TGTGCCAGCAGCCAACGTCGGCGAGCGGGGGGCTACGAGCAGTACTTC | CASSQRRRAGGYEQYF
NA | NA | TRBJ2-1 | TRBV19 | TGTGCCAGTAGTCTGTCCTCTGGGACTTTGTCTTTCTTC | CASSLSSGTLSFF
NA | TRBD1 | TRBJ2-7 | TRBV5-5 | TGTGCCAGCAGCTTGGACAGGGGGCCCTCCTACGAGCAGTACTTC | CASSLDRGPSYEQYF
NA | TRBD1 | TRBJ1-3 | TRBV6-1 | TGTGCCAGCAGTGACCGACAGGGAACCTCTGGAAACACCATATATTTT | CASSDRQGTSGNTIYF
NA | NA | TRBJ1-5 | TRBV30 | TGTGCCTGGAGTGTACGGGGATATAGCAATCAGCCCCAGCATTTT | CAWSVRGYSNQPQHF
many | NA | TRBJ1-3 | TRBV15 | TGTGCCACCAGCAGAGATATAAGGGCGCCAGCTGGAAACACCATATATTTT | CATSRDIRAPAGNTIYF
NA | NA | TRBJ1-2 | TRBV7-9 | TGTGCCAGCAGCTTAGGCGGCTCTGGGGATGGCTACACCTTC | CASSLGGSGDGYTF
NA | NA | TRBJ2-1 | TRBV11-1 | TGTGCCAGCAGCTCCCTGACTGGCACCTACAATGAGCAGTTCTTC | CASSSLTGTYNEQFF
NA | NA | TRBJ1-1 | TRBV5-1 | TGCGCCAGCAGCTTGGCCGAGGGACTCTCTGAAGCTTTCTTT | CASSLAEGLSEAFF
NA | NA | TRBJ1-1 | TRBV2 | TGTGCCAGCCCGGGAAACACTGAAGCTTTCTTT | CASPGNTEAFF
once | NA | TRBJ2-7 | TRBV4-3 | TGCGCCAGCAGCCCAGGTGAGGGGTTCGGGCAGTACTTC | CASSPGEGFGQYF
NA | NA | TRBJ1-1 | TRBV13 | TGTGCCAGCAGCTCGGAGACAGATGAAGCTTTCTTT | CASSSETDEAFF
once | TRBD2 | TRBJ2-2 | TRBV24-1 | TGTGCCACCAGTGATTGGGGACTAGCGGGGAACACCGGGGAGCTGTTTTTT | CATSDWGLAGNTGELFF
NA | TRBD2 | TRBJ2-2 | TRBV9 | TGTGCCAGCAGCGTAGGCCTTTCTAGCGGAGCGAACACCGGGGAGCTGTTTTTT | CASSVGLSSGANTGELFF
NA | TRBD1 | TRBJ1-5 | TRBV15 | TGTGCCACCAGCAGAGGTATGGGACAGGGTAACCAGCCCCAGCATTTT | CATSRGMGQGNQPQHF
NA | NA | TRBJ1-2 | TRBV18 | TGTGCCAGCTCACCAAACAGTAACGTCTATGGCTACACCTTC | CASSPNSNVYGYTF
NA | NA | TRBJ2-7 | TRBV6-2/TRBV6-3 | TGTGCCAGCAGTTACTCCGACCCCCAGGGGGAGCAGTACTTC | CASSYSDPQGEQYF
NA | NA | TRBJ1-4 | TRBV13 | TGTGCCAGCAGCTTACGTGGGCTTGGGATTTCGAGTGAAAAACTGTTTTTT | CASSLRGLGISSEKLFF
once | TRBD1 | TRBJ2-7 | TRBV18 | TGTGCCAGCTCACCGGGACAGGGGGCTGTTTACGAGCAGTACTTC | CASSPGQGAVYEQYF
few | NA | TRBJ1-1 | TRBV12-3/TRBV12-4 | TGTGCCAGCAGAATTCAGGGTAAAGCTGAAGCTTTCTTT | CASRIQGKAEAFF